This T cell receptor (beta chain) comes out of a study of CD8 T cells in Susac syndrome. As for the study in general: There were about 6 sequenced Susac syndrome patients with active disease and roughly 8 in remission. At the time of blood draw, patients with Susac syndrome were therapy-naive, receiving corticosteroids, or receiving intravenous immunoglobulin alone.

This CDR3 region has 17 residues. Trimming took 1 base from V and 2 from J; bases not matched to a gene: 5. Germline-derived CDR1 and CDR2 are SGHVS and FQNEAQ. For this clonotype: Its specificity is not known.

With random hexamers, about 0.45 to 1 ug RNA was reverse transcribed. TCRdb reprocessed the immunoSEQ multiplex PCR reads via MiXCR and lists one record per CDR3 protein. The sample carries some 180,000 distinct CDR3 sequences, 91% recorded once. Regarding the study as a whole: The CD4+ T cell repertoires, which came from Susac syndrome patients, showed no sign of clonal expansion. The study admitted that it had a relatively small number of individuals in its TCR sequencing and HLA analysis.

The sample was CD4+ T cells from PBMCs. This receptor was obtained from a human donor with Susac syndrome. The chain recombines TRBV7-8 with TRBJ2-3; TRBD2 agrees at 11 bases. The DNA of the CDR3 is TGTGCCAGCAGCTTAGTAGGACTAGCGGGCCTCACAGATACGCAGTATTTT. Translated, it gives CASSLVGLAGLTDTQYF.